This TCR beta chain is from a study of OX40 agonist ivuxolimab in advanced cancers. Study in general: The treatment was a fully human IgG2 OX40 agonist, ivuxolimab. Study-level points and caveats: Normalized T-cell clonal expansion was also low in a subset of nonresponders.

Sequencing used immunoSEQ multiplex PCR; TCRdb keeps in-frame clones, though not all of them. Of approximately 66,000 clones in the sample, around 85% were seen once. For this clone: The target antigen is unknown.

The TCR originated in an adult with an advanced solid tumor such as melanoma, head and neck, liver or kidney cancer. The sequenced sample was CD4+ or CD8+ T cells sorted from blood, obtained in a trial of the OX40 agonist ivuxolimab.

The CDR3 loop is CASSPQSGDRETQYF. The CDR3 DNA reads TGTGCCAGCAGCCCCCAAAGCGGGGACCGAGAGACCCAGTACTTC. The J gene is TRBJ2-5, the V gene TRBV7-2; the match to TRBD2 covers 7 bases. The CDR3 spans 15 residues. The ends lost 5 bases at V and 4 bases at J; junction bases unmatched: 10. CDR1 is SGHTA, CDR2 FQGNSA, per germline.